Each of the 13 T cell receptor beta chains below was sequenced from the same sample in a study of OX40 agonist ivuxolimab in advanced cancers. Repertoires were generated with immunoSEQ multiplex PCR, while TCRdb's copy carries only in-frame clones and drops some. This sample has 50,000 to 60,000 clones, with around 86% found just once. Sequenced material: CD4+ or CD8+ T cells sorted from blood, taken in a trial of the OX40 agonist ivuxolimab. The receptor source for this set is an adult with an advanced solid tumor such as melanoma, head and neck, liver or kidney cancer.

The genes are TRBV7-9 and TRBJ2-6; the D is unclear. Germline V gene lookup returns CDR1 SEHNR and CDR2 FQNEAQ (reference sequence). The V and J ends lost 1 base and 0 bases respectively, with 13 bases between them. The CDR3 sequence is 18 residues long. The CDR3 region is CASSLGTGSYSGANVLTF. The CDR3 DNA reads as TGTGCCAGCAGCTTAGGAACGGGCAGCTACTCTGGGGCCAACGTCCTGACTTTC.

The gene calls are TRBV30 and TRBJ2-2; D is possibly TRBD1 (6 bases). The length of the CDR3 is 15 residues. V lost 5 bases to trimming and J lost 5 bases, with 18 bases between them. Germline V gene sequence: CDR1 GTSNPN, CDR2 SVGIG (reference sequence). The CDR3 bases are TGTGCCTGGCGACTACAGGGTTTGGGGACCGGGGAGCTGTTTTTT. This encodes CAWRLQGLGTGELFF.

A remark on this clone: The sample has other DNA sequences that encode this CDR3 too. In nucleotides, the CDR3 is TGTGCCAGCAGTACGGACAGGGGGAATTCACCCCTCCACTTT. This gives the protein CASSTDRGNSPLHF. The genes are TRBV7-9 and TRBJ1-6; 10 positions agree with TRBD1. This CDR3 contains 14 residues. The J segment lost 7 bases and the V segment lost 6 bases, leaving 3 bases of the junction unmatched. Germline V gene sequence: CDR1 SEHNR, CDR2 FQNEAQ (reference sequence). Full variable domain (outside the CDR3, taken from reference TRBV7-9 and TRBJ1-6): DTGVSQNPRHKITKRGQNVTFRCDPISEHNRLYWYRQTLGQGPEFLTYFQNEAQLEKSRLLSDRFSAERPKGSFSTLEIQRTEQGDSAMYLCASSTDRGNSPLHFGNGTRLTVT.

V usage is TRBV7-9 and J usage is TRBJ2-6, with D hard to call. V was pared by 3 bases and J by 0 bases, with 6 bases between. Germline V gives CDR1 SEHNR, CDR2 FQNEAQ (reference sequence). The CDR3 length is 15 residues. This CDR3 is CASSFAASGANVLTF. In DNA, the CDR3 is TGTGCCAGCAGCTTTGCGGCCTCTGGGGCCAACGTCCTGACTTTC.

The J gene is TRBJ2-7, the V gene TRBV4-1; 9 bases match TRBD1. This CDR3 has 17 amino acids. Looked up from germline, CDR1 is MGHRA and CDR2 is YSYEKL. The V gene end was trimmed by 1 base and the J gene end by 0 bases; junction bases not matched to a gene: 7. CDR3 protein: CASSQVRGQGSSYEQYF. In DNA, the CDR3 is TGCGCCAGCAGCCAAGTCCGGGGACAGGGAAGCTCCTACGAGCAGTACTTC.

This rearrangement joins TRBV19 to TRBJ2-1; 13 bases agree with TRBD2. V trimming: 2 bases; J trimming: 5 bases; junction bases outside the gene matches: 6. From germline, CDR1 is LNHDA and CDR2 SQIVND (reference sequence). The CDR3 covers 17 residues. The CDR3 DNA reads as TGTGCCAGTAGTATACGGACTAGCGGGAGTAAGGACAATGAGCAGTTCTTC. It encodes CASSIRTSGSKDNEQFF.

The V call is TRBV30, the J call TRBJ1-4, with a weak D call TRBD1 (5 bases). Deletions cut 0 bases from V and 10 bases from J, with 15 bases between. The germline V gene encodes CDR1 GTSNPN and CDR2 SVGIG (reference sequence). The CDR3 covers 14 residues. The CDR3 DNA reads TGTGCCTGGAGTGTAACGGGGCGAGGAAGAAAACTGTTTTTT. It encodes CAWSVTGRGRKLFF.

V and J are TRBV5-1 and TRBJ2-5; D tentatively fits TRBD1 or TRBD2 (6 bases each). V lost 4 bases and J lost 4, with 20 bases in between. Germline CDR1 is SGHRS and CDR2 is YFSETQ. The CDR3 consists of 16 residues. The chain's CDR3 is CASSPRGGGGGETQYF. CDR3 DNA: TGCGCCAGCAGCCCTAGGGGCGGAGGGGGTGGAGAGACCCAGTACTTC.

The V and J genes are TRBV4-2 and TRBJ1-2, with a tentative D call TRBD1 (6 bases). The CDR3 runs to 16 residues. V dropped 4 bases and J dropped 4 bases, with 19 bases sitting between them. CDR1 is LGHNA, CDR2 YNFKEQ, per germline. The CDR3 bases are TGTGCCAGCAGCCCTCCTATTGGACAGAGAAGCTATGGCTACACCTTC. Translation gives CASSPPIGQRSYGYTF.

The V and J genes are TRBV5-1 and TRBJ2-7, with D possibly matching TRBD1 (5 bases). Germline V lookup: CDR1 SGHRS, CDR2 YFSETQ. Trimming cost V 0 bases and J 7 bases, with 14 bases left between them. The CDR3 contains 14 residues. The CDR3 loop is CASSLDRGFGEQYF. The CDR3 nucleotides are TGCGCCAGCAGCTTGGATAGGGGCTTTGGGGAGCAGTACTTC.

The chain employs TRBV11-3 and TRBJ2-7; no firm D call. The germline V and J ends were trimmed by 2 bases and 7 bases, with 15 bases remaining between them. The CDR3 contains 14 residues. Germline CDR1 and CDR2: SGHNT and YENEEA. The CDR3 here is CASSLNHQSLEQYF. The DNA of the CDR3 is TGTGCCAGCAGCTTAAATCATCAGAGCCTAGAGCAGTACTTC. The full variable domain, completed using reference TRBV11-3 and TRBJ2-7, is EAGVVQSPRYKIIEKKQPVAFWCNPISGHNTLYWYLQNLGQGPELLIRYENEEAVDDSQLPKDRFSAERLKGVDSTLKIQPAELGDSAVYLCASSLNHQSLEQYFGPGTRLTVT.

For the CDR3, the DNA is TGTGCCAGCACGCCAATGGGCGGGAGAGGTGCAGATACGCAGTATTTT. It translates to CASTPMGGRGADTQYF. The chain couples TRBV2 to TRBJ2-3; 7 bases are shared with TRBD2. The trim removed 7 bases at V and 4 bases at J, leaving 14 bases unmatched. The V gene's germline CDR1 is SNHLY and CDR2 FYNNEI. This CDR3 has 16 amino acids.

The chain uses TRBV21-1 and TRBJ2-2. TRBV21-1 is annotated as a pseudogene. This CDR3 is 15 amino acids long. In DNA, the CDR3 is TGTGCCAGCAGCAAAGTACGATTGAACACCGGGGAGCTGTTTTTT. Protein sequence: CASSKVRLNTGELFF.